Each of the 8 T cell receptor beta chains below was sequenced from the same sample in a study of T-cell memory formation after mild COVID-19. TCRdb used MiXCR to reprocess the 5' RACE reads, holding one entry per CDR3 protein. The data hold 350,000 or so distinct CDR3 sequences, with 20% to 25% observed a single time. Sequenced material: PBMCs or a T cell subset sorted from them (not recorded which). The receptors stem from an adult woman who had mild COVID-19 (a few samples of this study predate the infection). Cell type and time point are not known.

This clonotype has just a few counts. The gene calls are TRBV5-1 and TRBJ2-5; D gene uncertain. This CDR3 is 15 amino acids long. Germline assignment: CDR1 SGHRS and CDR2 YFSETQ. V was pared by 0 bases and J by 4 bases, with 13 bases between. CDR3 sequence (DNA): TGCGCCAGCAGCTTGGATGGGCAGGTGGGAGAGACCCAGTACTTC. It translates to CASSLDGQVGETQYF.

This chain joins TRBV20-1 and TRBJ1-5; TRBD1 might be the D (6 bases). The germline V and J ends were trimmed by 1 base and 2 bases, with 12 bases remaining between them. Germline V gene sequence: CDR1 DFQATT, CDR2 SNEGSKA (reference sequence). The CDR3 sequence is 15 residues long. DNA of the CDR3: TGCAGTGCTAGAGTCGGGGGGGCCGGCAATCAGCCCCAGCATTTT. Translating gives CSARVGGAGNQPQHF.

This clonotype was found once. CDR3 amino acids: CASSLKTTVYNEQFF. In nucleotides, the CDR3 is TGTGCCAGCAGCTTAAAGACTACAGTCTACAATGAGCAGTTCTTC. This chain connects TRBV7-9 to TRBJ2-1; tentatively, D is TRBD2 (5 bases). This CDR3 spans 15 amino acids. Germline-derived CDR1 and CDR2 are SEHNR and FQNEAQ (reference sequence). Trimming cost V 2 bases and J 3 bases, with 11 bases left between them.

CDR3 sequence: CASSPPALTDTQYF. CDR3 DNA sequence: TGTGCCAGCTCACCACCTGCACTCACAGATACGCAGTATTTT. V is TRBV18 and J is TRBJ2-3; D remains unclear. The CDR3 is made up of 14 amino acids. Trimming removed 0 bases from V and 2 bases from J, with 6 bases in between. Germline V gene sequence: CDR1 KGHSH, CDR2 LQKENI.

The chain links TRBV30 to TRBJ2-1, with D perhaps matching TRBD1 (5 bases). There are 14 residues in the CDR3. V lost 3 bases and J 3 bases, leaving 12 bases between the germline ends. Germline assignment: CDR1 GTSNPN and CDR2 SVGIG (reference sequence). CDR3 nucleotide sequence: TGTGCCTGGAGACCAGGGCCGAGCTACAATGAGCAGTTCTTC. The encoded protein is CAWRPGPSYNEQFF.

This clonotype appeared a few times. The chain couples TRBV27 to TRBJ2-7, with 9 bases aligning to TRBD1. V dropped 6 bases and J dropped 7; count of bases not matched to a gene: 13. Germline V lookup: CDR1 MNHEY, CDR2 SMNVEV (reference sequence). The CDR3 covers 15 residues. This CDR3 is CASRPRDRVLGEQYF. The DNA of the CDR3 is TGTGCCAGCAGACCCCGGGACAGGGTTTTGGGGGAGCAGTACTTC.

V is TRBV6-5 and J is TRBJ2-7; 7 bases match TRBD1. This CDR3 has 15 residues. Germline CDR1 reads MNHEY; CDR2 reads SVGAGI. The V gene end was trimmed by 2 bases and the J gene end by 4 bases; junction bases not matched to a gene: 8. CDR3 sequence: CASSYAQGPSYEQYF. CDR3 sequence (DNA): TGTGCCAGCAGTTACGCACAGGGGCCCTCTTACGAGCAGTACTTC.

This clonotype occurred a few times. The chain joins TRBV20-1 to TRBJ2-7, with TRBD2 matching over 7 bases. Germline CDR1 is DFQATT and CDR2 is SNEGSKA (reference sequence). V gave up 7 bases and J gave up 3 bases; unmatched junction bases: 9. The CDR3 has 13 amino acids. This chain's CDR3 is CSGTRGDYYEQYF. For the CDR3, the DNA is TGCAGTGGGACCCGGGGGGACTACTACGAGCAGTACTTC.